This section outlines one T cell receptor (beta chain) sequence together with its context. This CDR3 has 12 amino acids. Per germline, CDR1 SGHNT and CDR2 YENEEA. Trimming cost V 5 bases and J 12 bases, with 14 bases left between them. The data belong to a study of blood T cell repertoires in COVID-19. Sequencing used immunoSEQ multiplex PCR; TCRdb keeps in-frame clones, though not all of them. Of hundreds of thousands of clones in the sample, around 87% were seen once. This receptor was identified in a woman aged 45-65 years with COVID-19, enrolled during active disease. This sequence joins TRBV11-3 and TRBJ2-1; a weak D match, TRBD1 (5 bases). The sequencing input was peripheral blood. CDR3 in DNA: TGTGCCAGCAGCCCAAATACAGGTGGGCAGTTCTTC. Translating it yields CASSPNTGGQFF.